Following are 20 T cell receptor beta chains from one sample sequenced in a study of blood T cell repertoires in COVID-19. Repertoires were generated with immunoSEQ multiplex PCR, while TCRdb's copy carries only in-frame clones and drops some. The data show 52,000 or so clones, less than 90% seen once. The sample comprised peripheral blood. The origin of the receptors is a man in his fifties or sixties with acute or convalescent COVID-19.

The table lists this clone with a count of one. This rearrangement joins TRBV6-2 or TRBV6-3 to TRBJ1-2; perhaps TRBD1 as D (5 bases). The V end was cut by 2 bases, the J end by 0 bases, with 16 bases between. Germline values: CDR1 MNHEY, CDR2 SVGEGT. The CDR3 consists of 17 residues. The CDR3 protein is CASSYRQGALSNYGYTF. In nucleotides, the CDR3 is TGTGCCAGCAGTTACCGGCAGGGTGCCCTTTCTAACTATGGCTACACCTTC.

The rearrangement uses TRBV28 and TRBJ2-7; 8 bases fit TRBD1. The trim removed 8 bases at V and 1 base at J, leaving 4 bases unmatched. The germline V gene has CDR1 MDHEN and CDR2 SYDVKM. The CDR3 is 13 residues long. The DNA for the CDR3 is TGTGCCAGCTTCCGACAGGGGTCCTACGAGCAGTACTTC. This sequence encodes CASFRQGSYEQYF. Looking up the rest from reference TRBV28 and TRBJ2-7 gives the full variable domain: DVKVTQSSRYLVKRTGEKVFLECVQDMDHENMFWYRQDPGLGLRLIYFSYDVKMKEKGDIPEGYSVSREKKERFSLILESASTNQTSMYLCASFRQGSYEQYFGPGTRLTVT.

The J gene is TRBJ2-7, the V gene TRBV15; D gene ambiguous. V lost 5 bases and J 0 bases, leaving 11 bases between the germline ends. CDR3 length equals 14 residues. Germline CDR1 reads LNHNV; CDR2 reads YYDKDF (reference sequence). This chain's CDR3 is CATSVMGHSYEQYF. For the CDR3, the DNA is TGTGCCACCAGCGTAATGGGCCACTCCTACGAGCAGTACTTC.

CDR3 loop: CASSSGGYYGYTF. For the CDR3, the DNA is TGTGCCAGCAGCTCCGGGGGGTACTATGGCTACACCTTC. This chain connects TRBV13 to TRBJ1-2, with D possibly matching TRBD1 (5 bases). The germline V and J ends were trimmed by 4 bases and 3 bases, with 9 bases remaining between them. This CDR3 contains 13 residues. Germline CDR1 PRHDT, CDR2 FYEKMQ (reference sequence).

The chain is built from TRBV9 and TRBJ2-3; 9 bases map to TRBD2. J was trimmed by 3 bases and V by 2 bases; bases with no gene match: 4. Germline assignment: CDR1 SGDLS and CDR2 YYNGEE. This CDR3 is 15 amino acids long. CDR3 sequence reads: CASSVSGRGTDTQYF. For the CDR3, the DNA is TGTGCCAGCAGCGTTAGCGGGAGAGGAACAGATACGCAGTATTTT.

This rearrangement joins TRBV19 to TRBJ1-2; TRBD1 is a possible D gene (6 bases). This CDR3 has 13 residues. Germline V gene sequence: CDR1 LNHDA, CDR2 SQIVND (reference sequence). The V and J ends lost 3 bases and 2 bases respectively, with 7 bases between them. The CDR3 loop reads CASSMTGNYGYTF. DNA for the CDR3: TGTGCCAGTAGTATGACAGGCAACTATGGCTACACCTTC.

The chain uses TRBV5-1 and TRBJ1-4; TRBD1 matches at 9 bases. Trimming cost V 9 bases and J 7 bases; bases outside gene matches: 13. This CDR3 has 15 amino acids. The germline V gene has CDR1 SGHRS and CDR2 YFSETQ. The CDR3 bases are TGCGCCACCGGTCCCGGGACAGGGAGCGGTGAAAAACTGTTTTTT. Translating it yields CATGPGTGSGEKLFF.

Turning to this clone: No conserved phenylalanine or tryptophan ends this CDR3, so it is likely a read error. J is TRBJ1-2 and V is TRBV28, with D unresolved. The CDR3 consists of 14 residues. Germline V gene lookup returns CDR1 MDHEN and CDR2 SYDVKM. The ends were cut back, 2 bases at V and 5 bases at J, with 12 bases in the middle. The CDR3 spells CASSLQTDKYGYTL. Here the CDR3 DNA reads TGTGCCAGCAGTTTACAAACAGACAAATATGGCTACACCCTC.

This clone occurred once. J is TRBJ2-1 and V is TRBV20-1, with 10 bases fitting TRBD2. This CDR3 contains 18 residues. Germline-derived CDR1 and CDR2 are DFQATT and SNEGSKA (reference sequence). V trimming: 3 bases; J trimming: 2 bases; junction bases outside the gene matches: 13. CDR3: CSASPTSGEMGAYNEQFF. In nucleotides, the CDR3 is TGCAGTGCTAGTCCTACTAGCGGGGAGATGGGGGCCTACAATGAGCAGTTCTTC.

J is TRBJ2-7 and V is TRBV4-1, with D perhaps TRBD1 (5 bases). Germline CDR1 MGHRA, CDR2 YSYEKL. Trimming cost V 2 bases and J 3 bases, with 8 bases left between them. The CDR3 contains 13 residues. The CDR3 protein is CASSQPGFYEQYF. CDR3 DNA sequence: TGCGCCAGCAGCCAACCAGGGTTCTACGAGCAGTACTTC.

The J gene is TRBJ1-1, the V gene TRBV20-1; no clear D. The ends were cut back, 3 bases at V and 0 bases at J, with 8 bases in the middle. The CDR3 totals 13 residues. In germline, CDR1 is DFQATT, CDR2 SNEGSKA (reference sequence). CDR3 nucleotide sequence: TGCAGTGCTAGTCAGGTATTGAACACTGAAGCTTTCTTT. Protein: CSASQVLNTEAFF.

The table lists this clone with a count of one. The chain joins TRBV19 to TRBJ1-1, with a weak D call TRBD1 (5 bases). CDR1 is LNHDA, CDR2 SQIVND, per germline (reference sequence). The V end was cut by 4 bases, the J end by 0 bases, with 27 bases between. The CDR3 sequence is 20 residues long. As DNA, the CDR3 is TGTGCCAGTAGTAAATTCTACTGGGACTCAGCCACGATGGTGAACACTGAAGCTTTCTTT. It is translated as CASSKFYWDSATMVNTEAFF. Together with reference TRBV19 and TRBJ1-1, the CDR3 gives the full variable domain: DGGITQSPKYLFRKEGQNVTLSCEQNLNHDAMYWYRQDPGQGLRLIYYSQIVNDFQKGDIAEGYSVSREKKESFPLTVTSAQKNPTAFYLCASSKFYWDSATMVNTEAFFGQGTRLTVV.

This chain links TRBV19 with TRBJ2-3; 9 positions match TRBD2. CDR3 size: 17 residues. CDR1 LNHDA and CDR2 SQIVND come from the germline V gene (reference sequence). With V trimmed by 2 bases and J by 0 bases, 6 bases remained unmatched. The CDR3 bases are TGTGCCAGTAGTATAACCGCTAGCGGGACCAGCACAGATACGCAGTATTTT. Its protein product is CASSITASGTSTDTQYF.

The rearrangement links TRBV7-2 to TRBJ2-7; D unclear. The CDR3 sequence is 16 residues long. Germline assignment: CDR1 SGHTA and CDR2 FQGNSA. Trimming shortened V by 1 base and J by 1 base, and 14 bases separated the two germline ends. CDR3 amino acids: CASSLVYSLHSYEQYF. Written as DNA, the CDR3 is TGTGCCAGCAGCTTAGTTTACAGTTTACATTCCTACGAGCAGTACTTC.

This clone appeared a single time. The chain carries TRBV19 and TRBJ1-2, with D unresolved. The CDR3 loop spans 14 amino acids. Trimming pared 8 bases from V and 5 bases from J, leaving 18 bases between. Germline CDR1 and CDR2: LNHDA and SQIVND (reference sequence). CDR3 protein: CASEGVEGWYGYTF. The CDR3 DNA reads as TGTGCCAGTGAGGGAGTCGAGGGATGGTATGGCTACACCTTC.

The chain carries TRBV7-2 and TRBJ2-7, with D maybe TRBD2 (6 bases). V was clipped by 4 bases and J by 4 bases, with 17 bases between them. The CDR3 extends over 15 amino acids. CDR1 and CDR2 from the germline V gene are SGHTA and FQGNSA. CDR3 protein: CASSSWGRTGYEQYF. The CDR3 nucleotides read TGTGCCAGCAGCTCCTGGGGGAGGACCGGTTACGAGCAGTACTTC.

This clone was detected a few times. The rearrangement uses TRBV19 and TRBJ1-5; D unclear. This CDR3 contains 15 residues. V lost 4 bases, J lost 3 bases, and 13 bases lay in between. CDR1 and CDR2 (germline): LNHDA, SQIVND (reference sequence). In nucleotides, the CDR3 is TGTGCCAGTAGTACAACTCCCCGGGACAATCAGCCCCAGCATTTT. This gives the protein CASSTTPRDNQPQHF.

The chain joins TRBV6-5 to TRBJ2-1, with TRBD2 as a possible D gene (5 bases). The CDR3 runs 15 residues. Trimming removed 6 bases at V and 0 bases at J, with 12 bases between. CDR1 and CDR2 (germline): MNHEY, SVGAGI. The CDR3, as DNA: TGTGCCAGCAGGCGCGGCACTAGCTCCTACAATGAGCAGTTCTTC. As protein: CASRRGTSSYNEQFF.

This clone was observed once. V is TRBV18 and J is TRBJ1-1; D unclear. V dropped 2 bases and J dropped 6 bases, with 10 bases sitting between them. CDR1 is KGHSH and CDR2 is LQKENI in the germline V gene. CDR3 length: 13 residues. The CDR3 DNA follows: TGTGCCAGCTCACCAAAGTCCACGGCTGAAGCTTTCTTT. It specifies CASSPKSTAEAFF.

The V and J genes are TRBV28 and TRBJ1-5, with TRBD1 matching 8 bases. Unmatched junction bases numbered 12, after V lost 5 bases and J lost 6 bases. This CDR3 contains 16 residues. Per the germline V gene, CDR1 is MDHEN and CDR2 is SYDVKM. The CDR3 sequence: CASSTPAGQGRQPQHF. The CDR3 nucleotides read TGTGCCAGCAGTACACCAGCCGGACAGGGCCGTCAGCCCCAGCATTTT.